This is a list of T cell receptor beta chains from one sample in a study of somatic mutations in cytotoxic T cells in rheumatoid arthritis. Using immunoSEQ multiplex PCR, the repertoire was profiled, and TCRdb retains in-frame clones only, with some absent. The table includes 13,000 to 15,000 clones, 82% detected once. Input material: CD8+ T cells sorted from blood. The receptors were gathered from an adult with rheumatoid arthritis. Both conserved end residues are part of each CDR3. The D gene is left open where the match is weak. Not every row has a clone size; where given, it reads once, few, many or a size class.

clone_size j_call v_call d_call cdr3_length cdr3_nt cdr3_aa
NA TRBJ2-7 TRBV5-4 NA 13 TGTGCCAGCAGCTTGTCCTCCGGGAGCGAGCAGTACTTC CASSLSSGSEQYF
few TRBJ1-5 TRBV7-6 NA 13 TGTGCCAGCAGCTTAGAAATGAGTCAGCCCCAGCATTTT CASSLEMSQPQHF
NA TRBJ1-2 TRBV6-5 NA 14 TGTGCCAGCAGTTACAGCCGCATCCTCTATGGCTACACCTTC CASSYSRILYGYTF
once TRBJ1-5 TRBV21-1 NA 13 TGTGCCAGCAGCAAAAATAGCAATCAGCCCCAGCATTTT CASSKNSNQPQHF
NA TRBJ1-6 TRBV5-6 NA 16 TGTGCCAGCAGCTTGGGGGCAGGGGTGGGCAATTCACCCCTCCACTTT CASSLGAGVGNSPLHF
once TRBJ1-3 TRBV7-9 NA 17 TGTGCCAGCACCCGAGGAGGAGACAGTAGCTCTGGAAACACCATATATTTT CASTRGGDSSSGNTIYF
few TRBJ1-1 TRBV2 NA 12 TGTGCATTTGGTGGGATGAACACTGAAGCTTTCTTT CAFGGMNTEAFF
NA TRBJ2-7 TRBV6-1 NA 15 TGTGCCAGCAGTGAAGCGCACGGAGGCTCCTACGAGCAGTACTTC CASSEAHGGSYEQYF
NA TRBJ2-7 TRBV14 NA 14 TGTGCCAGCAGCCAAGAGATTAACTCCTACGAGCAGTACTTC CASSQEINSYEQYF
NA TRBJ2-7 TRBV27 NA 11 TGTGCCAGCAGTCACGGATACGAGCAGTACTTC CASSHGYEQYF
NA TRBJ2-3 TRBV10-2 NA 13 TGCGCCAGCCTCCCCCGACCTACAGATACGCAGTATTTT CASLPRPTDTQYF
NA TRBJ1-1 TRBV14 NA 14 TGTGCCAGCAGCCAAAATATACAGGGCACTGAAGCTTTCTTT CASSQNIQGTEAFF
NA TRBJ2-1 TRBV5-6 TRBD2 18 TGTGCCAGCAGCTTCGGGGGGAAGAGTAAAAGCTCCTACAATGAGCAGTTCTTC CASSFGGKSKSSYNEQFF
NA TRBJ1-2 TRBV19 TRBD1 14 TGTGCCAGTAGAGAGGACAGGGCTGTGGATGGCTACACCTTC CASREDRAVDGYTF
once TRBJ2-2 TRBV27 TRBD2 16 TGTGCCAGCAGTCCCCGACTAGCGGGAGTTGCCGGGGAGCTGTTTTTT CASSPRLAGVAGELFF
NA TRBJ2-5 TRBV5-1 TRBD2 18 TGCGCCAGCAGCCCCAAACTAGCGGGGGGGCCCCTGCAAGAGACCCAGTACTTC CASSPKLAGGPLQETQYF
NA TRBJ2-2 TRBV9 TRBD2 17 TGTGCCAGCAGCGGGACTAGCGGGGGGCTATACACCGGGGAGCTGTTTTTT CASSGTSGGLYTGELFF
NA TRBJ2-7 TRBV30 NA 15 TGTGCCTTGATCCCAGTAGCGGACAGCTCCTACGAGCAGTACTTC CALIPVADSSYEQYF
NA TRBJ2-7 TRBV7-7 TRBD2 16 TGTGCTAGCAGCACCAGGGGACTAGCGGGAGGCTACGAGCAGTACTTC CASSTRGLAGGYEQYF
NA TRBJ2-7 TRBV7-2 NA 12 TGTGCCAGCAGCTTTGGACTCCCGGGGCAGTACTTC CASSFGLPGQYF
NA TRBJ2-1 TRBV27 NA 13 TGTGCCAGCAGTTTATCCGGAGACAATGAGCAGTTCTTC CASSLSGDNEQFF
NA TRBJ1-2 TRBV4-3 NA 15 TGCGCCAGCAGCCAAGATCGGGGACTCGACTATGGCTACACCTTC CASSQDRGLDYGYTF
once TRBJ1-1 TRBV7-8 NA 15 TGTGCCAGCAGTCCGTGGGGGAAACTGAACACTGAAGCTTTCTTT CASSPWGKLNTEAFF
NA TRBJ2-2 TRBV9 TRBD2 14 TGTGCCAGCAGCGTAGCGGGGGGAGCCGGGGAGCTGTTTTTT CASSVAGGAGELFF
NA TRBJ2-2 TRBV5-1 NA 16 TGCGCCAGCAGCTTCGCACTCCGGGGACACACCGGGGAGCTGTTTTTT CASSFALRGHTGELFF
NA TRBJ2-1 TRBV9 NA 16 TGTGCCAGCAGCGCTCTGAGGGCAGGGAGAGTAAATGAGCAGTTCTTC CASSALRAGRVNEQFF
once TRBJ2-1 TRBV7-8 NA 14 TGTGCCAGCAGCTATACAGGGTTGTACAATGAGCAGTTCTTC CASSYTGLYNEQFF
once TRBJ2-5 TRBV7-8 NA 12 TGTGCCAGCAGCCGATCGGGGGAGACCCAGTACTTC CASSRSGETQYF
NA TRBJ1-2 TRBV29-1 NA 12 TGCAGCGTTCCCGGGGACAACTATGGCTACACCTTC CSVPGDNYGYTF
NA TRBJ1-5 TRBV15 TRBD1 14 TGTGCCACCAGCAGAGACAGGGGGGGCCAGCCCCAGCATTTT CATSRDRGGQPQHF
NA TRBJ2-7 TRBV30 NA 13 TGTGCCCACGGTTACAGGGAGAGGTACGAGCAGTACTTC CAHGYRERYEQYF
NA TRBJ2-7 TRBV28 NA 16 TGTGCCAGCAGTTTGGTTGGGAGGCCAGGTATCGACGAGCAGTACTTC CASSLVGRPGIDEQYF
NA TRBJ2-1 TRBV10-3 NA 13 TGTGCCATCAGTGAGGGAGCGGGCAATGAGCAGTTCTTC CAISEGAGNEQFF
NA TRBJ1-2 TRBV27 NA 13 TGTGCCAGCAGTTTAACAGTCAACTATGGCTACACCTTC CASSLTVNYGYTF
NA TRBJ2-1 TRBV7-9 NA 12 TGTGCCAGCAGCTTAGGAACGCACGAGCAGTTCTTC CASSLGTHEQFF
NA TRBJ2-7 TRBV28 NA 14 TGTGCCAGCAGTTTTTTATCAGGGGTCTACGAGCAGTACTTC CASSFLSGVYEQYF
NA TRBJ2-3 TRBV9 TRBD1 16 TGTGCCAGCAGTGCCCCCAGGGACAGGGCCACAGATACGCAGTATTTT CASSAPRDRATDTQYF
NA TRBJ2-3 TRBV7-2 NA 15 TGTGCCAGCAGCTTAATCGGGCAGGGACCAGATACGCAGTATTTT CASSLIGQGPDTQYF
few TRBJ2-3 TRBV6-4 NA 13 TGTGCCAGCAGTGAGACAGCCACAGATACGCAGTATTTT CASSETATDTQYF
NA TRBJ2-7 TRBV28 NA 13 TGTGCCAGCAGTCCCAAGGGGCGGGACGAGCAGTACTTC CASSPKGRDEQYF